The clone carrying this T cell receptor beta chain was seen a handful of times. Its target is not known. The sample is drawn from a study of blood T cells in healthy people across ages. Together with a sample-barcoded 5' primer, a J-beta primer mix was included in a second PCR lasting 7 to 11 cycles. The template-switch adaptor was a 5' adaptor with 12 random nucleotides. It tagged each cDNA molecule. TCRdb re-derived calls from the 5' RACE reads in MiXCR, one entry per CDR3 protein. The sample lists about 1.6 million distinct CDR3 sequences; about 35% were seen once. Study-wide findings and caveats: More naive CD4+ cells and higher diversity marked long-lived donors relative to aged donors.

The individuals who served as donors were healthy Caucasians living in Russia, aged about 6 to 100. The CDR3 covers 14 residues. Trimming shortened V by 2 bases and J by 3 bases, and 8 bases separated the two germline ends. This clonotype originated in a woman aged 25-40 years in good health. The material sequenced was blood. This chain links TRBV12-3 or TRBV12-4 with TRBJ1-5; D is ambiguous. This chain's CDR3 is CASSLSTLNQPQHF. The DNA for the CDR3 is TGTGCCAGCAGTTTATCTACTCTCAATCAGCCCCAGCATTTT.